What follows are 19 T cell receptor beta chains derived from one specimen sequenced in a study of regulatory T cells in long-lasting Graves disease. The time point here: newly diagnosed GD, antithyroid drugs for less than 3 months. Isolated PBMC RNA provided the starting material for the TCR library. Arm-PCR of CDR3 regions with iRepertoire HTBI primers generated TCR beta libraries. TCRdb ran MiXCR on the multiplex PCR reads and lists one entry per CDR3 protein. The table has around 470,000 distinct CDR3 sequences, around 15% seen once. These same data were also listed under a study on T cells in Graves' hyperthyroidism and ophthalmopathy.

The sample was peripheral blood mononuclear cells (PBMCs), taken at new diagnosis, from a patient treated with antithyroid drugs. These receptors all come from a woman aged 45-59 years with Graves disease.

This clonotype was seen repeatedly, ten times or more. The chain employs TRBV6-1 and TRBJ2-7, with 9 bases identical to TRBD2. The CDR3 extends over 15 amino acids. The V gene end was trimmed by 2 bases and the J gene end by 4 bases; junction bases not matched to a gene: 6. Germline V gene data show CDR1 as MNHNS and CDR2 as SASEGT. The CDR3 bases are TGTGCCAGCAGTGAACCGGGACTAGCTCCTTACGAGCAGTACTTC. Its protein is CASSEPGLAPYEQYF.

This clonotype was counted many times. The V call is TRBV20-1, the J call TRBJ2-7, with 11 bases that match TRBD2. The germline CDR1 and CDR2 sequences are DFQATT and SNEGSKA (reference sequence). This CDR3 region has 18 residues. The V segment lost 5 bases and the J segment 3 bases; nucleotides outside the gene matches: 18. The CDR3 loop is CSASPVAGGLLHYYEQYF. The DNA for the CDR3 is TGCAGTGCTTCCCCGGTAGCGGGAGGGCTTCTCCACTACTACGAGCAGTACTTC.

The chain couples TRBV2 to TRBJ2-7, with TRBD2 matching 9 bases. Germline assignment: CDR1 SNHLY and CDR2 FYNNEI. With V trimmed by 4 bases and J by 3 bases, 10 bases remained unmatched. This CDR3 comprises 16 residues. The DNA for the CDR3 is TGTGCCAGCAGTGGAGGCGGCGGGAGGGCGAACTACGAGCAGTACTTC. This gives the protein CASSGGGGRANYEQYF.

The CDR3 coding sequence is TGTGCCAGCACCTCGACAGCCTCACTGAACACTGAAGCTTTCTTT. This encodes CASTSTASLNTEAFF. This chain joins TRBV6-1 and TRBJ1-1; a weak D match, TRBD1 (5 bases). This CDR3 region has 15 residues. Germline CDR1 reads MNHNS; CDR2 reads SASEGT. The V gene lost 7 bases and the J gene lost 0 bases, with 15 bases spanning the gap.

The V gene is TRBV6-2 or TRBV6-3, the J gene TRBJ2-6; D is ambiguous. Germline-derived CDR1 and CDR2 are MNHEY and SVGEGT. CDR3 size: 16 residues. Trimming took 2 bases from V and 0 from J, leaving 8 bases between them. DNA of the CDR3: TGTGCCAGCAGTTACGGAGCAGGCTCTGGGGCCAACGTCCTGACTTTC. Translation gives CASSYGAGSGANVLTF.

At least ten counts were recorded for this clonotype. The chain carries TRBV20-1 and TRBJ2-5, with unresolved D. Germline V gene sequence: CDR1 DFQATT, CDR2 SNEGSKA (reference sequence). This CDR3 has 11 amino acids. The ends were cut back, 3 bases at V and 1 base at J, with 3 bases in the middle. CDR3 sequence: CSASLQETQYF. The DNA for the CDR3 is TGCAGTGCTAGCCTCCAAGAGACCCAGTACTTC.

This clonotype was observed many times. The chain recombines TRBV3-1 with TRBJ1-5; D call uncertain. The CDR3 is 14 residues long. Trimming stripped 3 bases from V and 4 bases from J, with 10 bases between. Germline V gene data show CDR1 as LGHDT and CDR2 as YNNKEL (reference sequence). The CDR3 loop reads CASSHSGGNQPQHF. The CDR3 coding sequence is TGTGCCAGCAGCCACTCAGGCGGGAATCAGCCCCAGCATTTT.

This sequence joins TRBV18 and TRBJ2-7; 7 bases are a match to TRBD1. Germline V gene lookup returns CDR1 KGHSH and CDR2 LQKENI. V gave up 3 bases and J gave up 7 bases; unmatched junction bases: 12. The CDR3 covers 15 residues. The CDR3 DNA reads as TGTGCCAGCTCACCTCGAGACAGGGCAAGTGGGGAGCAGTACTTC. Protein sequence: CASSPRDRASGEQYF.

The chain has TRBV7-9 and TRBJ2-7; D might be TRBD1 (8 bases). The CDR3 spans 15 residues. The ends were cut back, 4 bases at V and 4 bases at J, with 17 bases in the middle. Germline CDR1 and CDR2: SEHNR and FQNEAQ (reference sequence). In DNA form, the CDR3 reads TGTGCCAGCAGCTCCCCAAAACAGGGGGGGTACGAGCAGTACTTC. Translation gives CASSSPKQGGYEQYF.

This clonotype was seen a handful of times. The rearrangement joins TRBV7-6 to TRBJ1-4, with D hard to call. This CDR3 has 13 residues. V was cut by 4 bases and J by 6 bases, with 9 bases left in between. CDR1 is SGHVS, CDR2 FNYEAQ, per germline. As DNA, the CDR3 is TGTGCCAGCAGCTCCTGGACTGATGAAAAACTGTTTTTT. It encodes CASSSWTDEKLFF.

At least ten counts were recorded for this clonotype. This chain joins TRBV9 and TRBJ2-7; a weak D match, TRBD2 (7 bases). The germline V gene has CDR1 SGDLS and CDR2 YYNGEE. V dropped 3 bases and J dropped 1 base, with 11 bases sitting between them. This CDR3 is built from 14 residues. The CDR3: CASSEGGGSYEQYF. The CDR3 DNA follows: TGTGCCAGCAGCGAAGGGGGGGGTTCCTACGAGCAGTACTTC.

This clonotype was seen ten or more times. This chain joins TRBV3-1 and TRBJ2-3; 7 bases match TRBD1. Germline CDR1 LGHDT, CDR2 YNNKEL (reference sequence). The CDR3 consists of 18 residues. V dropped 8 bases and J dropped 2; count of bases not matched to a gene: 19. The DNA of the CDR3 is TGTGCCAGCGCAACGGGGCGGACAGGCCGCTTGGTCACAGATACGCAGTATTTT. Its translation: CASATGRTGRLVTDTQYF.

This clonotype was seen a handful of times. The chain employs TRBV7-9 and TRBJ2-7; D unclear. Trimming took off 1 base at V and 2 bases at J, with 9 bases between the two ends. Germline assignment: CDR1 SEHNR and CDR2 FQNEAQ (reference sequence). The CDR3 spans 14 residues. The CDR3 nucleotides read TGTGCCAGCAGCTTAGTTGCATTACCCTACGAGCAGTACTTC. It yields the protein CASSLVALPYEQYF. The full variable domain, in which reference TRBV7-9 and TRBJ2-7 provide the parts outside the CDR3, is DTGVSQNPRHKITKRGQNVTFRCDPISEHNRLYWYRQTLGQGPEFLTYFQNEAQLEKSRLLSDRFSAERPKGSFSTLEIQRTEQGDSAMYLCASSLVALPYEQYFGPGTRLTVT.

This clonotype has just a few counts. CDR3 sequence: CASGQGIGEQFF. The DNA for the CDR3 is TGTGCCAGCGGACAGGGGATAGGTGAGCAGTTCTTC. The chain joins TRBV6-2 or TRBV6-3 to TRBJ2-1; 9 nucleotides line up with TRBD1. The CDR3 covers 12 residues. The V gene end was trimmed by 8 bases and the J gene end by 9 bases; junction bases not matched to a gene: 5. Germline CDR1 reads MNHEY; CDR2 reads SVGEGT.

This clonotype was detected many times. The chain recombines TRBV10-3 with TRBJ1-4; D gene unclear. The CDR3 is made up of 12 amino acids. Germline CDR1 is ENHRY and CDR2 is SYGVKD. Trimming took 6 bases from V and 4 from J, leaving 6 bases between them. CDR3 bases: TGTGCCATCAGACGAGATAATGAAAAACTGTTTTTT. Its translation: CAIRRDNEKLFF.

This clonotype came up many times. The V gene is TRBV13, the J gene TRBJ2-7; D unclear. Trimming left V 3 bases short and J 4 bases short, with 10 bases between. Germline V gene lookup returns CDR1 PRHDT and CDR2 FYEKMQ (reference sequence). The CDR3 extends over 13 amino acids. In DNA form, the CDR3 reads TGTGCCAGCAGCTTTCCGAATTCATACGAGCAGTACTTC. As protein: CASSFPNSYEQYF. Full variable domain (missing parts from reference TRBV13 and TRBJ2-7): AAGVIQSPRHLIKEKRETATLKCYPIPRHDTVYWYQQGPGQDPQFLISFYEKMQSDKGSIPDRFSAQQFSDYHSELNMSSLELGDSALYFCASSFPNSYEQYFGPGTRLTVT.

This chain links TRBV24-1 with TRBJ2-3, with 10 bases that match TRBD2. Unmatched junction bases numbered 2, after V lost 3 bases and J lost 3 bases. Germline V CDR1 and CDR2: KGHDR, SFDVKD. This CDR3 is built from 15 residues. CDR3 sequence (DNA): TGTGCCACCAGTGATAGCGGGAGGGTAACAGATACGCAGTATTTT. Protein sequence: CATSDSGRVTDTQYF.

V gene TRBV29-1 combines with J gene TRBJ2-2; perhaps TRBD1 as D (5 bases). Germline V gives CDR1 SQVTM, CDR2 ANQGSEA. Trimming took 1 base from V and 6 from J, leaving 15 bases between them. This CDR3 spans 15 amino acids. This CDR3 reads CSVEVKAGKAGELFF. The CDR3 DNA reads TGCAGCGTTGAAGTTAAGGCAGGGAAGGCCGGGGAGCTGTTTTTT.

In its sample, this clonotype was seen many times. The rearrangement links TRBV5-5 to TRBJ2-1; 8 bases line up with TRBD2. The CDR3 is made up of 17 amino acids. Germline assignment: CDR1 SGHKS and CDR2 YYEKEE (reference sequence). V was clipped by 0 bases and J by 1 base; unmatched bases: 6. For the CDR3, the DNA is TGTGCCAGCAGCTTGGGGGCTAGCGGGCCTTCCTACAATGAGCAGTTCTTC. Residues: CASSLGASGPSYNEQFF.